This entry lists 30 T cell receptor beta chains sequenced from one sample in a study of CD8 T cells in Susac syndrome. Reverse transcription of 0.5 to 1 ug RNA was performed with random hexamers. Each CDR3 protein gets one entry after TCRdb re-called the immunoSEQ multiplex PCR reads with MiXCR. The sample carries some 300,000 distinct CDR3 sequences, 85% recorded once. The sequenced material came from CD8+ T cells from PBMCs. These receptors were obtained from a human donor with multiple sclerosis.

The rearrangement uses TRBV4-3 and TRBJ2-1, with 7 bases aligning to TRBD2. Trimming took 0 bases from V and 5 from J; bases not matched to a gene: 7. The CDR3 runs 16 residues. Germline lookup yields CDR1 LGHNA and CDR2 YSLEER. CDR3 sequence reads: CASSQDRASGNNEQFF. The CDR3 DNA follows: TGCGCCAGCAGCCAAGACAGGGCTAGCGGCAACAATGAGCAGTTCTTC.

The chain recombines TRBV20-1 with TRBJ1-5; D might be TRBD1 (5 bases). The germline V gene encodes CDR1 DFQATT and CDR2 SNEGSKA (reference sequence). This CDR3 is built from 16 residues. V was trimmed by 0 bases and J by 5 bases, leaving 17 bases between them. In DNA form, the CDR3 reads TGCAGTGCTAGAGACAGGGAAATATCACTCCATCAGCCCCAGCATTTT. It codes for CSARDREISLHQPQHF.

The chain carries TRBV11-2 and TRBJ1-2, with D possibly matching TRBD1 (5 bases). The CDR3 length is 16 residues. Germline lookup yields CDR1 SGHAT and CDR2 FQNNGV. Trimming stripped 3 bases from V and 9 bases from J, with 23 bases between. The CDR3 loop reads CASSFRPPGPGDSYTF. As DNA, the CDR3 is TGTGCCAGCAGCTTTAGGCCCCCGGGGCCCGGCGATAGCTACACCTTC.

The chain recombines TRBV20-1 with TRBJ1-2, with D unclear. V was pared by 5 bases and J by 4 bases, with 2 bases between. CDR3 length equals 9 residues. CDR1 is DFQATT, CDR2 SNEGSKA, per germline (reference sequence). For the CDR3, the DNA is TGCAGTGCTCCCTATGGCTACACCTTC. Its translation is CSAPYGYTF.

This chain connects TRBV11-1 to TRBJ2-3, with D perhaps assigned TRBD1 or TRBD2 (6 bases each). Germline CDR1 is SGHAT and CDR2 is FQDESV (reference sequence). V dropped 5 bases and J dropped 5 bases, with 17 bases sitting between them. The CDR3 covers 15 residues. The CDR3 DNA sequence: TGTGCCAGCAGCCCTTACAGGGTCGGGGGAGATACGCAGTATTTT. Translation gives CASSPYRVGGDTQYF. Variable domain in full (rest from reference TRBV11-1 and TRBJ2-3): EAEVAQSPRYKITEKSQAVAFWCDPISGHATLYWYRQILGQGPELLVQFQDESVVDDSQLPKDRFSAERLKGVDSTLKIQPAELGDSAMYLCASSPYRVGGDTQYFGPGTRLTVL.

The CDR3 coding sequence is TGCGCCAGCAGCCGGCACCGGGACGGATATCTCACAGATACGCAGTATTTT. Translating it yields CASSRHRDGYLTDTQYF. The V gene is TRBV4-3, the J gene TRBJ2-3; D is possibly TRBD1 or TRBD2 (5 bases each). The CDR3 has 17 amino acids. Germline V lookup: CDR1 LGHNA, CDR2 YSLEER. The ends were cut back, 4 bases at V and 2 bases at J, with 19 bases in the middle.

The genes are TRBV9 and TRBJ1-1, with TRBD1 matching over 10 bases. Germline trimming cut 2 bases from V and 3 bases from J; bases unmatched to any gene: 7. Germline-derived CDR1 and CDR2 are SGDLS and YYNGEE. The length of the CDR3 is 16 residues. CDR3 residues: CASSVSWGTGDTEAFF. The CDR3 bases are TGTGCCAGCAGCGTTTCGTGGGGGACAGGGGACACTGAAGCTTTCTTT.

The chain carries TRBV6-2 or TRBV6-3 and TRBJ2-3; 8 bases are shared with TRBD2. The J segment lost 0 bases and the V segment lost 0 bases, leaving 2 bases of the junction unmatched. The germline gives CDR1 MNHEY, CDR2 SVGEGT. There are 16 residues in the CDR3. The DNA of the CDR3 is TGTGCCAGCAGTTACTCGCGGGAGGATAGCACAGATACGCAGTATTTT. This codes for CASSYSREDSTDTQYF.

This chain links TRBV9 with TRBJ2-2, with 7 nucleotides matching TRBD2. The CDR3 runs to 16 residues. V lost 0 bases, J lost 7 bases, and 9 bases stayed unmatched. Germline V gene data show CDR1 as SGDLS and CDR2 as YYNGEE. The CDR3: CASSVEGGSAVGELFF. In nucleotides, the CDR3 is TGTGCCAGCAGCGTAGAGGGCGGGAGCGCAGTCGGGGAGCTGTTTTTT.

CDR3 in amino acids: CASSRITGGPETQYF. The CDR3, as DNA: TGCGCCAGCAGCCGAATTACAGGGGGCCCGGAGACCCAGTACTTC. The chain uses TRBV4-3 and TRBJ2-5; 9 bases agree with TRBD1. After removal of 4 bases from V and 5 bases from J, the junction contained 8 bases not matched to a gene. This CDR3 contains 15 residues. Germline V lookup: CDR1 LGHNA, CDR2 YSLEER.

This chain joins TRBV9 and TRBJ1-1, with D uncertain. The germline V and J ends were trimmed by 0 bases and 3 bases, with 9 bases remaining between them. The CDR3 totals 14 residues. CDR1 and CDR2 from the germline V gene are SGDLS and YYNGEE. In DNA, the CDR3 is TGTGCCAGCAGCGTAGTGGAGTTGGACACTGAAGCTTTCTTT. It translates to CASSVVELDTEAFF.

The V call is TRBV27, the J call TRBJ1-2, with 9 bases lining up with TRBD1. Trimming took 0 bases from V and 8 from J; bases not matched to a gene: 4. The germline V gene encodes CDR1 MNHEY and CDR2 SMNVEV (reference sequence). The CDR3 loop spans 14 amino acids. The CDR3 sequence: CASSLSGQGGGYTF. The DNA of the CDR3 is TGTGCCAGCAGTTTATCGGGACAGGGTGGCGGCTACACCTTC.

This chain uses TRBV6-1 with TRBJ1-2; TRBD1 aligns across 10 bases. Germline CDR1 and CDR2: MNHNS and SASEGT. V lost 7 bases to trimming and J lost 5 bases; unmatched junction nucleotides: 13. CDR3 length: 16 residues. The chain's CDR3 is CASTPQTGGSLYGYTF. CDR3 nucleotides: TGTGCCAGCACCCCCCAGACAGGGGGCTCATTGTATGGCTACACCTTC.

The CDR3 DNA reads as TGTGCCATCAGTGAACCCTTTACTCGCCGGGGAAAACTGTTTTTT. This sequence encodes CAISEPFTRRGKLFF. The rearrangement links TRBV10-3 to TRBJ1-4; no firm D call. The germline CDR1 and CDR2 sequences are ENHRY and SYGVKD. The CDR3 length is 15 residues. V gave up 3 bases and J gave up 10 bases, with 18 bases separating them.

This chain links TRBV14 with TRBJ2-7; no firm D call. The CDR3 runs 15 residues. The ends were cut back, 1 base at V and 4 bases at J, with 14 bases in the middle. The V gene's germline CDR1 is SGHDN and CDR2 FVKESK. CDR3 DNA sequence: TGTGCCAGCAGCCAAGTTTTCGGCACATTATACGAGCAGTACTTC. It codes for CASSQVFGTLYEQYF.

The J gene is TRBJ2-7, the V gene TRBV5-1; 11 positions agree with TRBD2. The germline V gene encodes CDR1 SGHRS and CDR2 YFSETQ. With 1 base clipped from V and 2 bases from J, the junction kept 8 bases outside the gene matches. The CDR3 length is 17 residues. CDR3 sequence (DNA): TGCGCCAGCAGCTTGCTACCGCCGGGACTAGCGGCCTACGAGCAGTACTTC. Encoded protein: CASSLLPPGLAAYEQYF.

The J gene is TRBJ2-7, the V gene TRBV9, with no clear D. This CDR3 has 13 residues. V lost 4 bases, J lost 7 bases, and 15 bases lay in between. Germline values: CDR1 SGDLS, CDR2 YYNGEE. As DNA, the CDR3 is TGTGCCAGCAGCCCCTCAGAGGTTCGGGAGCAGTACTTC. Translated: CASSPSEVREQYF.

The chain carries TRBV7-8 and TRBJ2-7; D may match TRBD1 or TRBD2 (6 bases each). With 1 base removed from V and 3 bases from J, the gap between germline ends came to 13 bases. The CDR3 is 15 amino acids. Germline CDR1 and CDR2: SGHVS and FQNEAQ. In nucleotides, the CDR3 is TGTGCCAGCAGCTTAGGTGGGGGGCGCAGCTACGAGCAGTACTTC. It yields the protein CASSLGGGRSYEQYF.

The CDR3 spells CASSYSAFNTEAFF. The CDR3 nucleotides read TGTGCCAGCAGTTACTCAGCGTTCAACACTGAAGCTTTCTTT. V and J are TRBV6-5 and TRBJ1-1, with no clear D. The CDR3 has 14 amino acids. Per germline, CDR1 MNHEY and CDR2 SVGAGI. With 0 bases removed from V and 2 bases from J, the gap between germline ends came to 7 bases.

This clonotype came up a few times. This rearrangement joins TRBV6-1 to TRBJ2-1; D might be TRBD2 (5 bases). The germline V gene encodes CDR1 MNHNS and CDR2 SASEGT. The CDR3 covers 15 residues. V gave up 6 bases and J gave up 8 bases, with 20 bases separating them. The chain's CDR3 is CASSSPARDTDEQFF. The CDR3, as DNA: TGTGCCAGCAGCTCCCCTGCCCGGGATACGGATGAGCAGTTCTTC.

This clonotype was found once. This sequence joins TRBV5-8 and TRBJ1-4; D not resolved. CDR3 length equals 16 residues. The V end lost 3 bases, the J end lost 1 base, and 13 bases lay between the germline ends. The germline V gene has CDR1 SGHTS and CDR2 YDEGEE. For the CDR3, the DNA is TGTGCCAGCAGCTGGTTCGCCGGGGAAACTAATGAAAAACTGTTTTTT. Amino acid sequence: CASSWFAGETNEKLFF.

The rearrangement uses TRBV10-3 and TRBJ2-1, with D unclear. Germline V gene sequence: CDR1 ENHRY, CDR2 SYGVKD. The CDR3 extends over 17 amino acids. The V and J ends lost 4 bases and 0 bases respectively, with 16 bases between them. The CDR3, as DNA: TGTGCCATCAGTGGGTTGAGGCTCAATAGCTCCTACAATGAGCAGTTCTTC. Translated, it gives CAISGLRLNSSYNEQFF.

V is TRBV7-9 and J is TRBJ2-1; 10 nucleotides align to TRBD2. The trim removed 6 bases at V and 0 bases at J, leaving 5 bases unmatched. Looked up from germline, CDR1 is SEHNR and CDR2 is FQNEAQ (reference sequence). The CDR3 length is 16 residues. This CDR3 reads CASSFQREGSYNEQFF. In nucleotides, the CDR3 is TGTGCCAGCAGTTTTCAGCGGGAGGGCTCCTACAATGAGCAGTTCTTC.

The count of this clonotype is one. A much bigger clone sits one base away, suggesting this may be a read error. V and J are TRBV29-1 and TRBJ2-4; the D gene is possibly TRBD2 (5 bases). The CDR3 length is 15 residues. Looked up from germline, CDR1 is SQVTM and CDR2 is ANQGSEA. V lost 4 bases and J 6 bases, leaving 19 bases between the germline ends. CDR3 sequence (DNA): TGCAGCGTTGTAGATCTTGATAGCGAGGCAAACATTCAGTACTTC. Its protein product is CSVVDLDSEANIQYF.

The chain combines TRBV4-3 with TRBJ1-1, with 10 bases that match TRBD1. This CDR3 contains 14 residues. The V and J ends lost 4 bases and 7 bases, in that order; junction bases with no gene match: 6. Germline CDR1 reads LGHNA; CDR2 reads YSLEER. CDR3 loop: CASSLGQGLVEAFF. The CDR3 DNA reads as TGCGCCAGCAGCCTGGGACAGGGGCTCGTTGAAGCTTTCTTT.

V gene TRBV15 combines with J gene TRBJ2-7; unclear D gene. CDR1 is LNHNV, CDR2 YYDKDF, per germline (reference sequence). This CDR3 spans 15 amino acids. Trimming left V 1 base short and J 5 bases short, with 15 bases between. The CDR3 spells CATSRGTFRDDEQYF. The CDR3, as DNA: TGTGCCACCAGCAGAGGTACCTTTCGTGACGACGAGCAGTACTTC.

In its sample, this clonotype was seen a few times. CDR3 residues: CASSQDGGGTSGKNEQFF. As DNA, the CDR3 is TGCGCCAGCAGCCAAGATGGTGGGGGGACTAGCGGGAAGAATGAGCAGTTCTTC. The rearrangement joins TRBV4-3 to TRBJ2-1; 13 bases map to TRBD2. The CDR3 consists of 18 residues. CDR1 LGHNA and CDR2 YSLEER come from the germline V gene. The ends lost 0 bases at V and 7 bases at J; junction bases unmatched: 9.

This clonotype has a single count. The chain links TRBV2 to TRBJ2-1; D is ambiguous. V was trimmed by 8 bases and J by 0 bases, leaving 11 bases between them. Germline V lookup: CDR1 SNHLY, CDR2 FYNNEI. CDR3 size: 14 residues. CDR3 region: CASGKWSSYNEQFF. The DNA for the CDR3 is TGTGCCAGCGGGAAGTGGAGCTCCTACAATGAGCAGTTCTTC. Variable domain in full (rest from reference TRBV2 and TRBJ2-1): EPEVTQTPSHQVTQMGQEVILRCVPISNHLYFYWYRQILGQKVEFLVSFYNNEISEKSEIFDDQFSVERPDGSNFTLKIRSTKLEDSAMYFCASGKWSSYNEQFFGPGTRLTVL.

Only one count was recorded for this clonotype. This CDR3 reads CASSFGGGAYQETQYF. The CDR3 DNA sequence: TGTGCCAGCAGTTTTGGTGGCGGGGCGTATCAAGAGACCCAGTACTTC. This sequence joins TRBV28 and TRBJ2-5, with D possibly TRBD2 on 6 matching bases. This CDR3 comprises 16 residues. V dropped 3 bases and J dropped 2 bases, with 16 bases sitting between them. Germline assignment: CDR1 MDHEN and CDR2 SYDVKM.

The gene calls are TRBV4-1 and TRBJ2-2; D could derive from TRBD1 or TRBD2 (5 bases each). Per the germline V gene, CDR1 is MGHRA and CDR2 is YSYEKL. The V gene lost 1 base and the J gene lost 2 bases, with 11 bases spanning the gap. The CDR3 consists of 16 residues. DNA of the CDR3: TGCGCCAGCAGCCAAGCGGGACCCCAAAACACCGGGGAGCTGTTTTTT. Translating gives CASSQAGPQNTGELFF.